This T cell receptor (beta chain) was profiled in a study of T cell changes during pregnancy in multiple sclerosis. Profiling relied on immunoSEQ multiplex PCR, and the TCRdb table lists in-frame clones only, not all of them. Of almost 95,000 clones in the sample, more than 85% were seen once. Germline CDR1 is SNHLY and CDR2 is FYNNEI. With 5 bases removed from V and 3 bases from J, the gap between germline ends came to 10 bases. CDR3 length equals 13 residues. This TCR was recovered from a female donor with multiple sclerosis, enrolled in a pregnancy study. The source was peripheral blood, collected in the first trimester of pregnancy. The V gene is TRBV2, the J gene TRBJ1-1; D unclear. This CDR3 is CASSILEDTEAFF. The CDR3 region has the DNA TGTGCCAGCAGTATATTGGAGGACACTGAAGCTTTCTTT.